Each of the 2 T cell receptor beta chains below was sequenced from the same sample in a study of T cells and Merkel cell carcinoma outcomes. Method: immunoSEQ multiplex PCR; TCRdb's copy keeps in-frame clones and lacks some. Here the sample spans 1,500 to 2,000 clones, roughly nine tenths being singletons. Sequencing was carried out using tumor tissue from Merkel cell carcinoma. These receptor sequences come from a human donor with Merkel cell carcinoma.

The DNA for the CDR3 is TGTGCCACCAGCAGAGATTCAGGCAGGACCTATGGCTACACCTTC. Translated, it gives CATSRDSGRTYGYTF. This chain uses TRBV15 with TRBJ1-2; no clear D gene. Trimming removed 0 bases at V and 4 bases at J, with 12 bases between. The CDR3 length is 15 residues. Germline CDR1 LNHNV, CDR2 YYDKDF (reference sequence).

A few counts support this clone. The CDR3 region is CASSLRLGNTEAFF. DNA of the CDR3: TGTGCCAGCAGTTTAAGACTGGGGAACACTGAAGCTTTCTTT. V gene TRBV27 combines with J gene TRBJ1-1; D gene unclear. CDR1 and CDR2 from the germline V gene are MNHEY and SMNVEV (reference sequence). Trimming took 2 bases from V and 1 from J, leaving 8 bases between them. This CDR3 has 14 residues.